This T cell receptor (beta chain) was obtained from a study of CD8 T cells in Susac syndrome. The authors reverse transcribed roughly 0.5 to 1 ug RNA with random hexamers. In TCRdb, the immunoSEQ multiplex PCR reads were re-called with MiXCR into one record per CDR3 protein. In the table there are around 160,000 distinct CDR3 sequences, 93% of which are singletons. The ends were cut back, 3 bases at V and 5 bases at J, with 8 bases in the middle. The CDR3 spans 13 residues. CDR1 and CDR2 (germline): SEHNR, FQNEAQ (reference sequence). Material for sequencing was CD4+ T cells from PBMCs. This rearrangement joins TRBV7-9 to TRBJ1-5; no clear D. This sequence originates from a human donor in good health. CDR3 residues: CASSLNTDQPQHF. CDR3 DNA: TGTGCCAGCAGCTTGAATACAGATCAGCCCCAGCATTTT.